These 13 T cell receptor beta chains were sequenced from one sample in a study of beta chain features in type 1 diabetes. All of the isolated RNA was reverse transcribed, so expressed TCRB transcripts were sequenced. Repertoires were generated with immunoSEQ multiplex PCR, while TCRdb's copy carries only in-frame clones and drops some. The data contain about 450,000 clones, around 10% of them singletons. Sequenced material: naive CD4+ T cells from blood. Source of these receptors: a woman aged 18-30 years in good health.

This clone has a handful of counts. The V gene is TRBV7-6, the J gene TRBJ2-5; D is possibly TRBD1 (5 bases). V was trimmed by 5 bases and J by 4 bases, leaving 14 bases between them. The germline CDR1 and CDR2 sequences are SGHVS and FNYEAQ. The CDR3 has 14 amino acids. The CDR3 protein is CASSQFGAGETQYF. The CDR3 region has the DNA TGTGCCAGCAGCCAGTTTGGGGCTGGAGAGACCCAGTACTTC.

This chain connects TRBV7-3 to TRBJ2-3; no clear D gene. Trimming cost V 2 bases and J 5 bases, with 5 bases left between them. The CDR3 length is 12 residues. Per the germline V gene, CDR1 is SGHTA and CDR2 is FQGTGA. CDR3 DNA sequence: TGTGCCAGCAGCTTATGGAGAGATACGCAGTATTTT. Its translation: CASSLWRDTQYF.

This chain links TRBV9 with TRBJ1-6; tentative D call: TRBD1 (6 bases). Germline CDR1 and CDR2: SGDLS and YYNGEE. The CDR3 contains 15 residues. Trimming left V 6 bases short and J 12 bases short, with 22 bases between. The CDR3, as DNA: TGTGCCAGCAACGAGGGGGTGAGGCTCGGGGAACCCCTCCACTTT. Translating gives CASNEGVRLGEPLHF.

The chain recombines TRBV11-2 with TRBJ1-1; a weak D match, TRBD1 (6 bases). Per germline, CDR1 SGHAT and CDR2 FQNNGV. Trimming took 5 bases from V and 1 from J, leaving 23 bases between them. This CDR3 spans 18 amino acids. Written as DNA, the CDR3 is TGTGCCAGCAGCAGGGGCACAGGGTTGGTTGTACGGAACACTGAAGCTTTCTTT. It encodes CASSRGTGLVVRNTEAFF.

This clone appeared a few times. The CDR3 sequence is CASSDSSAHEQFF. The CDR3 bases are TGTGCCAGCAGTGACTCATCTGCACATGAGCAGTTCTTC. The gene calls are TRBV25-1 and TRBJ2-1; unclear D gene. In germline, CDR1 is MGHDK, CDR2 SYGVNS. V was trimmed by 3 bases and J by 8 bases, leaving 11 bases between them. CDR3 length: 13 residues.

The chain employs TRBV29-1 and TRBJ1-1; possibly TRBD1 for D (5 bases). V was clipped by 8 bases and J by 4 bases, with 17 bases between them. In germline, CDR1 is SQVTM, CDR2 ANQGSEA. There are 13 residues in the CDR3. As DNA, the CDR3 is TGCAGCACCGAGAGGGGTTTCGGCACTGAAGCTTTCTTT. Amino acid sequence: CSTERGFGTEAFF.

The table lists this clone with a few counts. This rearrangement joins TRBV14 to TRBJ2-1; a possible D gene is TRBD1 (5 bases). The CDR3 consists of 15 residues. The germline V and J ends were trimmed by 3 bases and 2 bases, with 11 bases remaining between them. Germline V gene data show CDR1 as SGHDN and CDR2 as FVKESK. The CDR3 DNA reads TGTGCCAGCAGCCAGGGGCGAATCCCCTACAATGAGCAGTTCTTC. This translates into CASSQGRIPYNEQFF.

A few counts support this clone. V is TRBV30 and J is TRBJ1-5, with D possibly TRBD1 on 6 matching bases. V gave up 2 bases and J gave up 9 bases, with 14 bases separating them. There are 13 residues in the CDR3. Germline V gene data show CDR1 as GTSNPN and CDR2 as SVGIG (reference sequence). The CDR3 DNA reads TGTGCCTGGAGTCCCGAGGGGGGACGGCCCCAGCATTTT. This encodes CAWSPEGGRPQHF.

This clone has only a few counts. The chain links TRBV6-6 to TRBJ2-3; D perhaps matches TRBD2 (6 bases). The CDR3 spans 15 residues. CDR1 is MNHNY, CDR2 SVGAGI, per germline (reference sequence). Trimming left V 6 bases short and J 0 bases short, with 13 bases between. CDR3 amino acids: CASSPVGTSTDTQYF. The CDR3 DNA sequence: TGTGCCAGCAGCCCCGTTGGGACTAGCACAGATACGCAGTATTTT.

This sequence joins TRBV25-1 and TRBJ1-6; TRBD1 is a possible D gene (6 bases). The CDR3 covers 14 residues. Trimming removed 8 bases from V and 8 bases from J, with 16 bases in between. Germline CDR1 MGHDK, CDR2 SYGVNS. CDR3 loop: CASGRGDGYSPLHF. The DNA for the CDR3 is TGTGCCAGCGGGAGGGGGGATGGTTATTCACCCCTCCACTTT.

The chain is built from TRBV28 and TRBJ2-1; D possibly corresponds to TRBD2 (5 bases). This CDR3 is 14 amino acids long. CDR1 MDHEN and CDR2 SYDVKM come from the germline V gene. The V end was cut by 5 bases, the J end by 7 bases, with 15 bases between. The DNA of the CDR3 is TGTGCCAGCAGTACTTACCACAAGCGGAATGAGCAGTTCTTC. It translates to CASSTYHKRNEQFF.

This clone has only a few counts. This sequence joins TRBV30 and TRBJ1-1; D not resolved. The CDR3 extends over 16 amino acids. The germline V and J ends were trimmed by 5 bases and 5 bases, with 24 bases remaining between them. Germline V gene data show CDR1 as GTSNPN and CDR2 as SVGIG (reference sequence). The CDR3 loop reads CAWQSFLGPRGTEAFF. DNA for the CDR3: TGTGCCTGGCAATCATTTCTCGGGCCCCGTGGGACTGAAGCTTTCTTT. Full variable domain (missing parts from reference TRBV30 and TRBJ1-1): SQTIHQWPATLVQPVGSPLSLECTVEGTSNPNLYWYRQAAGRGLQLLFYSVGIGQISSEVPQNLSASRPQDRQFILSSKKLLLSDSGFYLCAWQSFLGPRGTEAFFGQGTRLTVV.

This chain joins TRBV27 and TRBJ2-3, with D perhaps TRBD1 (5 bases). V was shortened by 6 bases and J by 0 bases, with 10 bases between the two germline ends. CDR1 is MNHEY, CDR2 SMNVEV, per germline (reference sequence). The length of the CDR3 is 14 residues. Here the CDR3 reads CASRTEGSTDTQYF. The CDR3 DNA reads as TGTGCCAGCAGGACAGAAGGGAGCACAGATACGCAGTATTTT.